This paragraph reports one T cell receptor beta chain. Between the trimmed V and J ends, which lost 6 bases and 1 base, there was a span of 9 bases. The CDR3 totals 13 residues. Germline-derived CDR1 and CDR2 are SNHLY and FYNNEI. This sample was taken from a study of blood T cell repertoires in COVID-19. Study-wide context: The origin of the acute and convalescent COVID-19 samples was the United States, Italy and Spain. T cells, B-cell-depleted T cells, or PBMCs provided the cDNA or gDNA that served as material.

Per the original data handling: Estimated nucleated cell counts came from reference gene primer amplification. Repertoires were generated with immunoSEQ multiplex PCR, while TCRdb's copy carries only in-frame clones and drops some. That table gives V, J and clone size, and the DNA gave D and trimming. The sample records 450,000 to 500,000 clones, over 75% being singletons. This chain connects TRBV2 to TRBJ1-1; D is ambiguous. The sample comprised peripheral blood. This receptor was taken from a human donor in a cohort sampled during active COVID-19. CDR3 amino acids: CASSQTRNTEAFF. The CDR3 DNA reads as TGTGCCAGCAGCCAGACTAGGAACACTGAAGCTTTCTTT.